The 15 T cell receptor beta chains reported below all come from one sample, sequenced in a study of T cells in Graves' hyperthyroidism and ophthalmopathy. Amplification of TCR beta CDR3 regions was performed using RNA transcripts as template. TCR CDR3 underwent first-round RT-PCR with the HTBI primer set. TCRdb independently ran MiXCR on the multiplex PCR reads; one entry per CDR3 protein. The sample contains about 710,000 distinct CDR3 sequences, roughly 15% of which appear only once. Sequencing was performed on blood. These receptors all stem from a young man with Graves' hyperthyroidism.

This chain connects TRBV24-1 to TRBJ2-6, with unresolved D. The V gene's germline CDR1 is KGHDR and CDR2 SFDVKD. V was cut by 3 bases and J by 4 bases, with 15 bases left in between. The CDR3 contains 17 residues. CDR3 DNA sequence: TGTGCCACCAGTGATCCGGATGAGGACGTCGGGGCCAACGTCCTGACTTTC. Residues: CATSDPDEDVGANVLTF.

This clonotype was found a few times. This chain links TRBV29-1 with TRBJ2-1, with TRBD2 matching over 7 bases. J lost 3 bases, V lost 5 bases, and 10 bases had no gene match. The CDR3 totals 15 residues. Germline V gene sequence: CDR1 SQVTM, CDR2 ANQGSEA. CDR3 nucleotides: TGCAGCGTTATGATCATCCGGGGGGACTACAATGAGCAGTTCTTC. Amino acid sequence: CSVMIIRGDYNEQFF.

This clonotype was counted between two and nine times. The chain carries TRBV7-2 and TRBJ2-1; D ambiguous. The germline V gene has CDR1 SGHTA and CDR2 FQGNSA. This CDR3 spans 18 amino acids. The ends were cut back, 4 bases at V and 7 bases at J, with 26 bases in the middle. CDR3 amino acids: CASSWTVTARAFINEQFF. The DNA of the CDR3 is TGTGCCAGCAGCTGGACCGTGACGGCCCGGGCATTTATTAATGAGCAGTTCTTC.

V is TRBV5-1 and J is TRBJ1-4; D possibly corresponds to TRBD1 (6 bases). Germline CDR1 and CDR2: SGHRS and YFSETQ. The CDR3 is made up of 15 amino acids. Trimming left V 4 bases short and J 7 bases short, with 17 bases between. CDR3 DNA sequence: TGCGCCAGCAGCGGCTCCGGGACACAGGGTGAAAAACTGTTTTTT. This sequence encodes CASSGSGTQGEKLFF.

This clonotype was detected ten times or more. This chain links TRBV6-2 or TRBV6-3 with TRBJ2-7; 10 nucleotides align to TRBD2. CDR1 MNHEY and CDR2 SVGEGT come from the germline V gene. The CDR3 contains 16 residues. The ends lost 2 bases at V and 1 base at J; junction bases unmatched: 5. Here the CDR3 DNA reads TGTGCCAGCAGTTACGGACTAGCGGCCTCGTCCTACGAGCAGTACTTC. Its protein is CASSYGLAASSYEQYF.

This clonotype was observed at least ten times. This chain connects TRBV28 to TRBJ1-1; D gene unclear. Germline V gives CDR1 MDHEN, CDR2 SYDVKM. The CDR3 is 14 amino acids. Trimming removed 6 bases from V and 1 base from J, with 12 bases in between. The CDR3, as DNA: TGTGCCAGCAGCACCGACGGAACGAACACTGAAGCTTTCTTT. Residues: CASSTDGTNTEAFF.

This clonotype was seen repeatedly, ten times or more. The gene calls are TRBV3-1 and TRBJ2-7; TRBD2 agrees at 8 bases. The CDR3 contains 14 residues. J gave up 6 bases and V 1 base, and 5 bases lay outside the gene matches. Germline loops: CDR1 LGHDT, CDR2 YNNKEL (reference sequence). This chain's CDR3 is CASSQVSGGGEQYF. DNA for the CDR3: TGTGCCAGCAGCCAAGTGTCGGGAGGGGGCGAGCAGTACTTC.

The chain combines TRBV6-4 with TRBJ1-2, with a possible D match to TRBD1 (5 bases). Trimming pared 0 bases from V and 5 bases from J, leaving 13 bases between. Germline lookup yields CDR1 MRHNA and CDR2 SNTAGT. The CDR3 has 15 amino acids. The DNA for the CDR3 is TGTGCCAGCAGTGACTCGACAGAACTTGGGTATGGCTACACCTTC. Amino acids: CASSDSTELGYGYTF.

A few counts support this clonotype. V gene TRBV7-9 combines with J gene TRBJ2-1; the match to TRBD2 covers 9 bases. Trimming took 5 bases from V and 4 from J; bases not matched to a gene: 9. Germline V gene lookup returns CDR1 SEHNR and CDR2 FQNEAQ (reference sequence). This CDR3 has 16 residues. The CDR3 DNA sequence: TGTGCCAGCAGCCAAAGTAGCGGGGGTGGTTACAATGAGCAGTTCTTC. Protein: CASSQSSGGGYNEQFF.

This clonotype was counted many times. The chain uses TRBV6-1 and TRBJ2-7; D might be TRBD1 or TRBD2, each matching 5 bases. Trimming shortened V by 5 bases and J by 6 bases, and 14 bases separated the two germline ends. The CDR3 extends over 13 amino acids. Germline-derived CDR1 and CDR2 are MNHNS and SASEGT. In nucleotides, the CDR3 is TGTGCCAGCAGTTGGGACGACAGCTCCGAGCAGTACTTC. The encoded protein is CASSWDDSSEQYF.

This clonotype was seen ten or more times. The chain is built from TRBV29-1 and TRBJ2-7; a possible D gene is TRBD1 (6 bases). Germline V gene sequence: CDR1 SQVTM, CDR2 ANQGSEA. This CDR3 spans 14 amino acids. V lost 7 bases and J 2 bases, leaving 18 bases between the germline ends. CDR3 protein: CSAYSGTNTYEQYF. As DNA, the CDR3 is TGCAGCGCCTATTCCGGGACAAACACCTACGAGCAGTACTTC.

This chain joins TRBV4-2 and TRBJ2-3; TRBD1 or TRBD2 may be the D gene (5 bases each). Germline V lookup: CDR1 LGHNA, CDR2 YNFKEQ. Trimming took off 4 bases at V and 6 bases at J, with 14 bases between the two ends. The CDR3 spans 14 residues. The DNA of the CDR3 is TGTGCCAGCAGCCCCTACGGGACGGGGGATACGCAGTATTTT. Its protein is CASSPYGTGDTQYF.

At least ten counts were recorded for this clonotype. The rearrangement joins TRBV29-1 to TRBJ2-3; a possible D gene is TRBD2 (5 bases). The V gene's germline CDR1 is SQVTM and CDR2 ANQGSEA. CDR3 length equals 14 residues. Trimming took off 1 base at V and 2 bases at J, with 10 bases between the two ends. CDR3 sequence (DNA): TGCAGCGTTGAAGGACGGGAATACACAGATACGCAGTATTTT. It is translated as CSVEGREYTDTQYF.

V and J are TRBV3-1 and TRBJ2-3, with 13 bases lining up with TRBD2. The length of the CDR3 is 15 residues. Germline CDR1 is LGHDT and CDR2 is YNNKEL (reference sequence). The ends lost 2 bases at V and 6 bases at J; junction bases unmatched: 2. The chain's CDR3 is CASSQPTSGRDTQYF. The CDR3 DNA sequence: TGTGCCAGCAGCCAACCGACTAGCGGGAGGGATACGCAGTATTTT.

CDR3 sequence: CASSYALGGTGELFF. The CDR3 DNA reads as TGTGCCAGCAGCTACGCTCTGGGGGGCACCGGGGAGCTGTTTTTT. The chain couples TRBV11-2 to TRBJ2-2; possibly TRBD2 for D (6 bases). The germline V and J ends were trimmed by 4 bases and 4 bases, with 13 bases remaining between them. The CDR3 sequence is 15 residues long. Per the germline V gene, CDR1 is SGHAT and CDR2 is FQNNGV.